These 29 T cell receptor beta chains were all obtained from the same sample, sequenced in a study of CD8+CD57+ T cells in acquired aplastic anemia. The use of genomic DNA as template underpinned the TCR beta VDJ and CDR3 profiling. TCRdb re-derived calls from the reads in MiXCR, one entry per CDR3 protein. The sample yields roughly 200,000 distinct CDR3 sequences, 55% to 65% seen once. Before being chosen for sequencing, patients had shown CD8+CD57+ cell expansion by flow cytometry. The sample comprised sorted CD4+, CD8+, or CD8+CD57+ T cells (not recorded which) from PBMCs. These receptors all stem from a human donor with aplastic anemia.

In DNA, the CDR3 is TGTGCCAGCAGCCAAGTTGCAGCGGGGGGGGCAGATACGCAGTATTTT. Translated, it gives CASSQVAAGGADTQYF. J is TRBJ2-3 and V is TRBV4-2, with 10 bases lining up with TRBD2. The CDR3 totals 16 residues. V dropped 1 base and J dropped 4; count of bases not matched to a gene: 5. Germline CDR1 LGHNA, CDR2 YNFKEQ.

This clonotype was recorded a few times. DNA for the CDR3: TGTGCCACCGCGAGGGGGTACGGTGAAAAACTGTTTTTT. This gives the protein CATARGYGEKLFF. The chain carries TRBV7-2 and TRBJ1-4; D is possibly TRBD1 (6 bases). Germline lookup yields CDR1 SGHTA and CDR2 FQGNSA. V gave up 10 bases and J gave up 7 bases, with 16 bases separating them. The length of the CDR3 is 13 residues. Supplemented by reference TRBV7-2 and TRBJ1-4, the full variable domain reads GAGVSQSPSNKVTEKGKDVELRCDPISGHTALYWYRQSLGQGLEFLIYFQGNSAPDKSGLPSDRFSAERTGGSVSTLTIQRTQQEDSAVYLCATARGYGEKLFFGSGTQLSVL.

V gene TRBV19 combines with J gene TRBJ2-7, with TRBD1 identical over 9 bases. Germline values: CDR1 LNHDA, CDR2 SQIVND (reference sequence). The CDR3 loop spans 16 amino acids. Trimming cost V 4 bases and J 3 bases; bases outside gene matches: 10. CDR3 coding DNA: TGTGCCAGTAGTAAAATTCGTTCGGGACAGGGCTACGAGCAGTACTTC. Residues: CASSKIRSGQGYEQYF.

This clonotype occurred many times. This chain joins TRBV7-2 and TRBJ2-7; TRBD1 agrees at 8 bases. The V and J ends lost 5 bases and 3 bases, in that order; junction bases with no gene match: 12. The CDR3 is 16 residues long. Germline values: CDR1 SGHTA, CDR2 FQGNSA. The CDR3 DNA reads as TGTGCCAGCAGCCATTCCCCGGACAGGGTTGACTACGAGCAGTACTTC. This codes for CASSHSPDRVDYEQYF.

The chain employs TRBV7-9 and TRBJ2-7; D is perhaps TRBD1 (5 bases). CDR1 and CDR2 from the germline V gene are SEHNR and FQNEAQ (reference sequence). The V end was cut by 1 base, the J end by 0 bases, with 10 bases between. There are 15 residues in the CDR3. The chain's CDR3 is CASSLGAGPSYEQYF. The CDR3, as DNA: TGTGCCAGCAGCTTAGGGGCAGGGCCCTCCTACGAGCAGTACTTC.

At least ten counts were recorded for this clonotype. CDR3 loop: CASSYIRAGNTIYF. As DNA, the CDR3 is TGTGCCAGCAGTTACATCAGGGCAGGAAACACCATATATTTT. The rearrangement uses TRBV6-6 and TRBJ1-3, with D possibly matching TRBD1 (5 bases). Germline assignment: CDR1 MNHNY and CDR2 SVGAGI (reference sequence). V dropped 2 bases and J dropped 4 bases, with 9 bases sitting between them. The CDR3 runs to 14 residues.

There are many counts of this clonotype. V and J are TRBV7-8 and TRBJ1-1; TRBD1 might be the D (6 bases). Germline values: CDR1 SGHVS, CDR2 FQNEAQ. V dropped 5 bases and J dropped 3 bases, with 13 bases sitting between them. The CDR3 consists of 14 residues. The CDR3 nucleotides read TGTGCCAGCAGCATAAGACAGGCGTACACTGAAGCTTTCTTT. Its protein product is CASSIRQAYTEAFF.

J is TRBJ2-7 and V is TRBV2; TRBD2 might be the D (7 bases). The CDR3 covers 15 residues. Trimming shortened V by 3 bases and J by 2 bases, and 14 bases separated the two germline ends. The V gene's germline CDR1 is SNHLY and CDR2 FYNNEI. This CDR3 is CASSDGSGGTYEQYF. CDR3 DNA sequence: TGTGCCAGCAGTGACGGTTCGGGGGGCACCTACGAGCAGTACTTC.

This clonotype was seen a handful of times. The chain carries TRBV10-3 and TRBJ2-3; 10 bases are shared with TRBD1. Germline values: CDR1 ENHRY, CDR2 SYGVKD. The CDR3 consists of 14 residues. V lost 5 bases, J lost 6 bases, and 5 bases stayed unmatched. The CDR3 reads CAISPGQGSDTQYF. For the CDR3, the DNA is TGTGCCATCAGTCCGGGACAGGGGTCCGATACGCAGTATTTT.

The chain combines TRBV7-2 with TRBJ2-5; 13 positions match TRBD2. The closer fit of TRBJ2-1 to the DNA end suggests the J call may be wrong. This CDR3 comprises 14 residues. Germline V CDR1 and CDR2: SGHTA, FQGNSA. For the CDR3, the DNA is TGTGCCAGCAGCTTAACTAGCGGGGGGGCACGGCAGTTCTTC. Protein sequence: CASSLTSGGARQFF.

The chain joins TRBV2 to TRBJ2-1; D is possibly TRBD2 (5 bases). With 5 bases removed from V and 4 bases from J, the gap between germline ends came to 15 bases. Germline V lookup: CDR1 SNHLY, CDR2 FYNNEI. The CDR3 extends over 15 amino acids. The CDR3 region has the DNA TGTGCCAGCAGTCGGTCACTAGTGCTTTACAATGAGCAGTTCTTC. It translates to CASSRSLVLYNEQFF.

The V gene is TRBV5-1, the J gene TRBJ2-3; D call uncertain. Trimming pared 3 bases from V and 4 bases from J, leaving 9 bases between. The CDR3 runs to 13 residues. Germline CDR1 reads SGHRS; CDR2 reads YFSETQ. CDR3 amino acids: CASSSRYPDTQYF. As DNA, the CDR3 is TGCGCCAGCAGCTCCCGGTACCCAGATACGCAGTATTTT.

The chain carries TRBV20-1 and TRBJ2-7; tentative D call: TRBD2 (8 bases). The CDR3 extends over 14 amino acids. Germline CDR1 DFQATT, CDR2 SNEGSKA (reference sequence). The germline V and J ends were trimmed by 6 bases and 1 base, with 16 bases remaining between them. CDR3 nucleotide sequence: TGCAGTGCCACGGGAGGGGGCTGGTCCTACGAGCAGTACTTC. Its protein is CSATGGGWSYEQYF.

The J gene is TRBJ2-3, the V gene TRBV19; D is unclear. Deletions cut 5 bases from V and 2 bases from J, with 11 bases between. This CDR3 has 14 residues. The germline CDR1 and CDR2 sequences are LNHDA and SQIVND (reference sequence). The CDR3 reads CASSEATNTDTQYF. CDR3 bases: TGTGCCAGTAGTGAGGCCACTAACACAGATACGCAGTATTTT. The variable domain in full, with the rest retrieved from reference TRBV19 and TRBJ2-3, is DGGITQSPKYLFRKEGQNVTLSCEQNLNHDAMYWYRQDPGQGLRLIYYSQIVNDFQKGDIAEGYSVSREKKESFPLTVTSAQKNPTAFYLCASSEATNTDTQYFGPGTRLTVL.

For the CDR3, the DNA is TGTGCCATCAGTGACTCTAACTACGAGCAGTACTTC. Its translation is CAISDSNYEQYF. V is TRBV10-3 and J is TRBJ2-7, with D uncertain. V was shortened by 3 bases and J by 3 bases, with 6 bases between the two germline ends. CDR3 length: 12 residues. CDR1 is ENHRY and CDR2 is SYGVKD in the germline V gene.

J is TRBJ1-2 and V is TRBV7-9, with a tentative D call TRBD1 (5 bases). Trimming cost V 10 bases and J 8 bases, with 20 bases left between them. CDR1 and CDR2 from the germline V gene are SEHNR and FQNEAQ (reference sequence). The CDR3 has 13 residues. CDR3 in DNA: TGTGCCACAGACCCCGGGCGGGGGTACGGCTACACCTTC. Encoded protein: CATDPGRGYGYTF. Full variable domain (missing parts from reference TRBV7-9 and TRBJ1-2): DTGVSQNPRHKITKRGQNVTFRCDPISEHNRLYWYRQTLGQGPEFLTYFQNEAQLEKSRLLSDRFSAERPKGSFSTLEIQRTEQGDSAMYLCATDPGRGYGYTFGSGTRLTVV.

This clonotype was found many times. The rearrangement joins TRBV25-1 to TRBJ2-7; no definite D call. The CDR3 has 13 residues. The germline V gene has CDR1 MGHDK and CDR2 SYGVNS. V dropped 2 bases and J dropped 3 bases, with 8 bases sitting between them. CDR3 sequence: CASSEVRSYEQYF. Written as DNA, the CDR3 is TGTGCCAGCAGTGAAGTTAGGAGCTACGAGCAGTACTTC.

This chain links TRBV24-1 with TRBJ2-3; TRBD2 matches at 10 bases. Germline V gene sequence: CDR1 KGHDR, CDR2 SFDVKD. V lost 4 bases and J lost 4; bases outside the gene matches: 7. The CDR3 is made up of 16 amino acids. The CDR3 DNA reads as TGTGCCACCAGTGACACGGGACTAGCGAGGTCAGATACGCAGTATTTT. It specifies CATSDTGLARSDTQYF.

This clonotype showed up just once. A read error may explain this, as a much larger clone is one base away. V and J are TRBV5-4 and TRBJ2-1, with 8 positions matching TRBD1. Trimming took 3 bases from V and 9 from J; bases not matched to a gene: 8. The germline V gene encodes CDR1 SGHNT and CDR2 YYREEE (reference sequence). The CDR3 is made up of 14 amino acids. CDR3: CASSWDRMWSEQFF. The CDR3 coding sequence is TGTGCCAGCAGCTGGGACAGGATGTGGAGTGAGCAGTTCTTC. Based on the CDR3 plus reference TRBV5-4 and TRBJ2-1, the full variable domain is ETGVTQSPTHLIKTRGQQVTLRCSSQSGHNTVSWYQQALGQGPQFIFQYYREEENGRGNFPPRFSGLQFPNYSSELNVNALELDDSALYLCASSWDRMWSEQFFGPGTRLTVL.

The genes are TRBV10-3 and TRBJ1-4; D remains unclear. The V gene lost 7 bases and the J gene lost 3 bases, with 9 bases spanning the gap. CDR3 size: 13 residues. CDR1 ENHRY and CDR2 SYGVKD come from the germline V gene. The CDR3: CAITKDPNEKLFF. The CDR3 nucleotides read TGTGCCATCACAAAAGACCCTAATGAAAAACTGTTTTTT.

The genes are TRBV20-1 and TRBJ1-5; D gene ambiguous. The germline V gene encodes CDR1 DFQATT and CDR2 SNEGSKA (reference sequence). Trimming removed 2 bases from V and 5 bases from J, with 13 bases in between. The CDR3 contains 14 residues. CDR3 residues: CSARPPGDYQPQHF. The CDR3 nucleotides read TGCAGTGCTAGACCCCCAGGAGACTATCAGCCCCAGCATTTT.

The CDR3 is CASGPRAGKEQYF. DNA for the CDR3: TGTGCCAGCGGCCCCCGTGCGGGGAAGGAGCAGTACTTC. The chain carries TRBV7-9 and TRBJ2-7, with D maybe TRBD2 (6 bases). CDR3 length equals 13 residues. Germline CDR1 SEHNR, CDR2 FQNEAQ (reference sequence). V lost 8 bases, J lost 7 bases, and 18 bases lay in between.

The chain recombines TRBV20-1 with TRBJ2-1, with 9 bases matching TRBD2. Unmatched junction bases numbered 7, after V lost 6 bases and J lost 4 bases. This CDR3 comprises 14 residues. Germline V lookup: CDR1 DFQATT, CDR2 SNEGSKA (reference sequence). CDR3 nucleotides: TGCAGTGCGGCCGGGACTAGCCGATACAATGAGCAGTTCTTC. Residues: CSAAGTSRYNEQFF.

V is TRBV7-2 and J is TRBJ2-5; D possibly corresponds to TRBD2 (6 bases). Germline V gene lookup returns CDR1 SGHTA and CDR2 FQGNSA. Trimming removed 5 bases from V and 4 bases from J, with 17 bases in between. The CDR3 runs to 15 residues. CDR3 nucleotides: TGTGCCAGCAGCCCTCCGTCGAGCGGGTCAGAGACCCAGTACTTC. Its protein product is CASSPPSSGSETQYF.

This clonotype was detected only a few times. The chain joins TRBV2 to TRBJ2-1, with D unresolved. The V gene lost 9 bases and the J gene lost 2 bases, with 5 bases spanning the gap. The CDR3 spans 11 residues. From germline, CDR1 is SNHLY and CDR2 FYNNEI. CDR3 loop: CARTPYNEQFF. The CDR3 DNA follows: TGTGCCAGGACACCCTACAATGAGCAGTTCTTC.

This clonotype was seen a single time. This chain links TRBV19 with TRBJ1-3; 10 bases are shared with TRBD1. CDR1 and CDR2 from the germline V gene are LNHDA and SQIVND (reference sequence). Trimming cost V 3 bases and J 3 bases; bases outside gene matches: 5. The CDR3 loop spans 16 amino acids. CDR3 nucleotide sequence: TGTGCCAGTAGTATCATCGGGACAGGGGTTGGAAACACCATATATTTT. This translates into CASSIIGTGVGNTIYF.

This clonotype was detected many times. The chain employs TRBV20-1 and TRBJ2-7, with 12 nucleotides matching TRBD1. Germline V gene data show CDR1 as DFQATT and CDR2 as SNEGSKA (reference sequence). V lost 3 bases, J lost 4 bases, and 4 bases stayed unmatched. The CDR3 extends over 14 amino acids. The CDR3 bases are TGCAGTGCTAGTGGGACAGGGGGCCGGTACGAGCAGTACTTC. This translates into CSASGTGGRYEQYF.

This chain joins TRBV5-1 and TRBJ2-3; 7 nucleotides match TRBD2. V dropped 5 bases and J dropped 5; count of bases not matched to a gene: 5. CDR3 length: 13 residues. In germline, CDR1 is SGHRS, CDR2 YFSETQ. In DNA form, the CDR3 reads TGCGCCAGCAGGGCTAGCGGTTTAGATACGCAGTATTTT. Protein: CASRASGLDTQYF.

J is TRBJ1-1 and V is TRBV29-1; D ambiguous. V was shortened by 6 bases and J by 3 bases, with 11 bases between the two germline ends. Germline V gene lookup returns CDR1 SQVTM and CDR2 ANQGSEA. There are 12 residues in the CDR3. The CDR3 nucleotides are TGCAGCGTCTCGTCCCCGGACACTGAAGCTTTCTTT. It codes for CSVSSPDTEAFF.